What follows is one TCR beta chain and its context. Its antigen is not identified. Relative to the germline gene, one junction end is altered; a read error may explain this. The data originate from a study of T cell responses to AZD1222 COVID-19 vaccine. About the research overall: Pooled samples include second doses given at about 4 or 12 weeks. General study results and limits: Across spike, vaccine-associated CD4 TCRs were found, dominant at 160-218 and 743-854.

Only in-frame clones appear in the TCRdb table, and some are missing; sequencing was by immunoSEQ multiplex PCR. The sample holds some 85,000 clones, about 90% seen once. The CDR3 runs to 14 residues. The V gene's germline CDR1 is SGHVS and CDR2 FQNEAQ. This clonotype was sampled from an adult in good health. The sequences come from peripheral blood, collected on day 0 of AZD1222 vaccination. V usage is TRBV7-8 and J usage is TRBJ2-7; TRBD1 matches 8 bases. CDR3 sequence reads: CASSSSTGAITLLF. DNA of the CDR3: TGTGCCAGCAGCTCGTCGACAGGGGCCATCACCCTCCTATTC. The complete variable domain, with remaining parts taken from reference TRBV7-8 and TRBJ2-7, reads GAGVSQSPRYKVAKRGQDVALRCDPISGHVSLFWYQQALGQGPEFLTYFQNEAQLDKSGLPSDRFFAERPEGSVSTLKIQRTQQEDSAVYLCASSSSTGAITLLFGPGTRLTVT.